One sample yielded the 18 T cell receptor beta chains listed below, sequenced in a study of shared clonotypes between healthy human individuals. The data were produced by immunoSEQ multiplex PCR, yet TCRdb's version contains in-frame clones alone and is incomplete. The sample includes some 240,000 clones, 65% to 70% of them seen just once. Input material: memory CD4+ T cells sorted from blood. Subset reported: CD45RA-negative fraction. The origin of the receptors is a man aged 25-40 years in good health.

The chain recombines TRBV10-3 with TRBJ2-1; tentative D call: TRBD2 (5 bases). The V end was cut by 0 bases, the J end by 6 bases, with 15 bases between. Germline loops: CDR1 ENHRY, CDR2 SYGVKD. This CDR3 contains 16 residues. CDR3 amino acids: CAISESRARTLNEQFF. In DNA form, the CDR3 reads TGTGCCATCAGTGAGTCGAGGGCCCGCACCCTCAATGAGCAGTTCTTC.

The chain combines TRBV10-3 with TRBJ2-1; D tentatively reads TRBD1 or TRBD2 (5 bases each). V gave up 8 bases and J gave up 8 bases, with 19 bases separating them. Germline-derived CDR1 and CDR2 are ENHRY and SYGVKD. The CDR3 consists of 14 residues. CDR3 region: CAISADIQEDEQFF. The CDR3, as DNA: TGTGCCATCTCTGCAGACATACAGGAGGATGAGCAGTTCTTC.

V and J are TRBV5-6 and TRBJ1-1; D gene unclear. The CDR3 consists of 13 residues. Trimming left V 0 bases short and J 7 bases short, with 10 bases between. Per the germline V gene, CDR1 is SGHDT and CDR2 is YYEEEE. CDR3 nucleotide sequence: TGTGCCAGCAGCTTGGGCTCGGACGGTGAAGCTTTCTTT. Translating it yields CASSLGSDGEAFF.

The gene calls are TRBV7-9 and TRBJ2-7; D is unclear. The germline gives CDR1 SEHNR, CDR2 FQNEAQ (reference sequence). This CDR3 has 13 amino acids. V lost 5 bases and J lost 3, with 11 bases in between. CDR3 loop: CASSPPPGYEQYF. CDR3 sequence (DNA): TGTGCCAGCAGCCCCCCCCCGGGCTACGAGCAGTACTTC. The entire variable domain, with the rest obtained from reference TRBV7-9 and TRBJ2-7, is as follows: DTGVSQNPRHKITKRGQNVTFRCDPISEHNRLYWYRQTLGQGPEFLTYFQNEAQLEKSRLLSDRFSAERPKGSFSTLEIQRTEQGDSAMYLCASSPPPGYEQYFGPGTRLTVT.

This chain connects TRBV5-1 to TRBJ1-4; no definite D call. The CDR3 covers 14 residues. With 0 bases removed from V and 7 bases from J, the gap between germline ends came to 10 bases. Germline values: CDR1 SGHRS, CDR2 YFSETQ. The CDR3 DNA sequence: TGCGCCAGCAGCTTGGCCTCTACCACTGAAAAACTGTTTTTT. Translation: CASSLASTTEKLFF.

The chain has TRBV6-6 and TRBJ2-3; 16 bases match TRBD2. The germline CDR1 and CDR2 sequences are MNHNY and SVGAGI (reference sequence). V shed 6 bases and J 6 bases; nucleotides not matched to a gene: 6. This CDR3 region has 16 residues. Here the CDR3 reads CASRGTSGREGDTQYF. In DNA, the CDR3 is TGTGCCAGCAGAGGGACTAGCGGGAGGGAGGGGGATACGCAGTATTTT.

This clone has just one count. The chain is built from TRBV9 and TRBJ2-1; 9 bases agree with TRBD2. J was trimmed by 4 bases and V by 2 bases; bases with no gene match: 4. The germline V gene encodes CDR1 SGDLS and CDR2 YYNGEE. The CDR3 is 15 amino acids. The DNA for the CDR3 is TGTGCCAGCAGCGTGGAGGCGGGAGGGTACAATGAGCAGTTCTTC. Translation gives CASSVEAGGYNEQFF.

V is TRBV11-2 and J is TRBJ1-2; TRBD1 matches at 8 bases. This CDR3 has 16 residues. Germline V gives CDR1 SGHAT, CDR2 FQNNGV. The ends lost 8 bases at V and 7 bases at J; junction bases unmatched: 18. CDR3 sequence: CASHPTGGQGAGGYTF. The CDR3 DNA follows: TGTGCCAGCCACCCTACGGGGGGTCAGGGGGCAGGTGGCTACACCTTC.

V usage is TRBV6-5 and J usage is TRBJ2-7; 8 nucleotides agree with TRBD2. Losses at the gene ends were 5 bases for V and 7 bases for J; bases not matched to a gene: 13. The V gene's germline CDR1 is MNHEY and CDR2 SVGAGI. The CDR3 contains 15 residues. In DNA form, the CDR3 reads TGTGCCAGCAGTGCCACCCGGGCGGGAGGTGGAGAGCAGTACTTC. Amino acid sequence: CASSATRAGGGEQYF.

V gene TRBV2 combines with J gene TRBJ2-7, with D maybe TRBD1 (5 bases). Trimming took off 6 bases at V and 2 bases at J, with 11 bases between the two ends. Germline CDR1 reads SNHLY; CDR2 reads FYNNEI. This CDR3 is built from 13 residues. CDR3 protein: CASRVDSAYEQYF. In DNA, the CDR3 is TGTGCCAGCAGGGTCGACAGTGCCTACGAGCAGTACTTC.

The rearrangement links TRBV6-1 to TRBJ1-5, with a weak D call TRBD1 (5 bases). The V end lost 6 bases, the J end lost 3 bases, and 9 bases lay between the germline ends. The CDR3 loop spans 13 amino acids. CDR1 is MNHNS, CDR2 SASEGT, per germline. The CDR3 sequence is CASSDRINQPQHF. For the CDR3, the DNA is TGTGCCAGCAGCGACAGAATCAATCAGCCCCAGCATTTT.

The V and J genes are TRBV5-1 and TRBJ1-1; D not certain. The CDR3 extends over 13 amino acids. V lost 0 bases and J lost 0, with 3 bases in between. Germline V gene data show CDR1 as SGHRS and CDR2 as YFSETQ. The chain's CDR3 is CASSLVMNTEAFF. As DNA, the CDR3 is TGCGCCAGCAGCTTGGTAATGAACACTGAAGCTTTCTTT.

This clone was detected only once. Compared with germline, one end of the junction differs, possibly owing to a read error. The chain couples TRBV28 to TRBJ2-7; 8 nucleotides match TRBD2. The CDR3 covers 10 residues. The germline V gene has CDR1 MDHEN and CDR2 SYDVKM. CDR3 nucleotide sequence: TGTGCCTCCCCGCGGGTAGCGGGATTCTTC. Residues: CASPRVAGFF.

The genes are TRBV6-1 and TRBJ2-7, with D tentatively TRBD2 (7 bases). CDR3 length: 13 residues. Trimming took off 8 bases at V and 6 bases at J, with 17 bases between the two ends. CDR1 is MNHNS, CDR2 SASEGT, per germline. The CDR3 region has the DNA TGTGCCAGCGGGAGGGGGTTACAGTCCGAGCAGTACTTC. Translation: CASGRGLQSEQYF.

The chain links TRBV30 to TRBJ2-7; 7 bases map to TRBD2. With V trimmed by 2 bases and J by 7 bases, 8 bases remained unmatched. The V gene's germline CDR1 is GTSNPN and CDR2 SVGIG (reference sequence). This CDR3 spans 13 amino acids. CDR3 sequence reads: CAWSMAGASEQYF. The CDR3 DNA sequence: TGTGCCTGGAGTATGGCGGGAGCGAGTGAGCAGTACTTC.

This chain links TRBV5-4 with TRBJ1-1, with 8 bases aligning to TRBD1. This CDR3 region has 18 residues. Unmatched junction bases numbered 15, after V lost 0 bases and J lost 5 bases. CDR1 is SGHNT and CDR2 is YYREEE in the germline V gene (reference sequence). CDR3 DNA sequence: TGTGCCAGCAGCTTGGCCATAAGGACAGGGAGCCTTGGGACTGAAGCTTTCTTT. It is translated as CASSLAIRTGSLGTEAFF.

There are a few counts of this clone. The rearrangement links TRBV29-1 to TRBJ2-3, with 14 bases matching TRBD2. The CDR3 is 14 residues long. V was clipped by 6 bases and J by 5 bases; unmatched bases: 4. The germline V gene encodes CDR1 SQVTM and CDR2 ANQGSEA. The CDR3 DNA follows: TGCAGCGTCGGGACTAGCGGGAGTTTAGATACGCAGTATTTT. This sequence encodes CSVGTSGSLDTQYF.

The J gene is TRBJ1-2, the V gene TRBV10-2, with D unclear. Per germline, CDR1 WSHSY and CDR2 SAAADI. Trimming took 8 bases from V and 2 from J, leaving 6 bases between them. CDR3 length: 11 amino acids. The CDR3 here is CASGQNYGYTF. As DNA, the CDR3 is TGCGCCAGCGGGCAGAACTATGGCTACACCTTC.